This T cell receptor beta chain was obtained from a study of blood T cell repertoires in COVID-19 (dated by TCRdb to about 2020). With respect to the entire study: Samples covering the acute and convalescent phases of COVID-19 were provided by collaborators in the United States, Italy and Spain. The prospective study material was composed of cDNA or gDNA derived from T cells, B-cell-depleted T cells, or PBMCs. Subjects who had been exposed to COVID-19, were actively infected with it, or had recovered from it provided the deeply sampled blood TCRbeta repertoires that made up the dataset. The repertoires were made available in a free public database intended to serve as a resource for research on the immune response to SARS-CoV-2. The samples were drawn from the first 160 participants of the ongoing ImmuneRACE study and from 950 to 1,500 subjects provided by 6 global collaborators. The sample metadata nearly always contained a de-identified subject ID, COVID-19 status, age in years and sex. HLA class I and class II types, where available, came from metadata supplied by the sample provider rather than from assay-based typing.

The immunoSEQ Assay, a bias-controlled multiplex PCR, was used to amplify TCRbeta CDR3 regions from genomic DNA. As for how the authors treated the data: The number of nucleated cells in each sample was estimated from the amplification of reference gene primers within the assay. To quantify the absolute abundance of each unique TCRbeta CDR3 rearrangement, sequence reads were collapsed and filtered. For each sample, productive Simpson clonality was calculated as the square root of Simpson's diversity index over productive rearrangements. Not all clones reach the TCRdb copy of this immuneACCESS table, which keeps in-frame sequences only. Checked studies attribute under half of the gap to unresolved V genes and leave the rest unexplained. V and J calls and clone size are those listed in that table; D and trimming were worked out from the DNA. Here the sample has 290,000 or so clones; around 89% occur a single time. Of the sample, 3.5% to 5% is held by the ten largest clones.

In the prospective study, participants were about 18 to 100 years old, resided in about two dozen geographic areas of the United States, and were enrolled through a virtual design. In the prospective study, cohorts were assigned on the basis of participant-reported clinical history obtained from a screening survey and a study questionnaire. Mobile phlebotomists in the prospective study collected whole blood, serum and a nasopharyngeal or oropharyngeal swab from every participant. Over a 2-month period, participants in the prospective study had the option of providing additional blood draws and questionnaires. Before DNA extraction, blood samples from the prospective study were shipped at room temperature or frozen. Summary of the overall study and its limitations: Clinical and demographic metadata were provided uncurated, with the amount varying by source and participant.

Looking up the germline V gene yields CDR1 SGHAT and CDR2 FQNNGV. The junction shows trimming of 5 bases on V and 0 bases on J, plus 13 bases between the germline ends. The CDR3 sequence holds 15 residues, the cysteine and phenylalanine included. The kept DNA is CDR3 alone, 45 bases in frame from the first base. Comment on this clone: Its antigen remains unidentified. Base qualities are not at hand, and no much larger clone is one base apart.

The sample taken for sequencing was PBMCs or T cells enriched from blood (not recorded which). This sequence was found in a woman aged 18-35 years with acute COVID-19. The rearranged chain carries TRBV11-2 and TRBJ1-2, with the D gene uncertain. The DNA sequence reads TGTGCCAGCAGCGGGTCCAGGTCATCTAACTATGGCTACACCTTC. This encodes CASSGSRSSNYGYTF.